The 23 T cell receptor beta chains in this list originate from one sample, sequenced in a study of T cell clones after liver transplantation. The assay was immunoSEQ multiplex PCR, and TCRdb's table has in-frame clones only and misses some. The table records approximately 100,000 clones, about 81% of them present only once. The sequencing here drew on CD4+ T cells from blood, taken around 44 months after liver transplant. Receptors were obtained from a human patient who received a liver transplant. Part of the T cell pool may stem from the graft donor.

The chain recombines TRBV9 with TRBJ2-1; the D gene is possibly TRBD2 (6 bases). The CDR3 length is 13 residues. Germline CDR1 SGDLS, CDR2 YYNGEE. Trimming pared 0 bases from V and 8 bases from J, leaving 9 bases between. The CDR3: CASSVGEVDEQFF. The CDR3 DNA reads TGTGCCAGCAGCGTAGGGGAGGTCGATGAGCAGTTCTTC.

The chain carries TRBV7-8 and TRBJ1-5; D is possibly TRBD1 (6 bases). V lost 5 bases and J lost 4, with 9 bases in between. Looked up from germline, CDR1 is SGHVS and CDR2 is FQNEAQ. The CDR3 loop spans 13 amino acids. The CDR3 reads CASSNRGNQPQHF. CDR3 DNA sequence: TGTGCCAGCAGCAATAGGGGGAATCAGCCCCAGCATTTT.

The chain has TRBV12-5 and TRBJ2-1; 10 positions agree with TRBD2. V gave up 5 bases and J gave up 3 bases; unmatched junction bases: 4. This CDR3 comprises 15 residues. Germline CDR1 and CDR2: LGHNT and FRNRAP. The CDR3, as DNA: TGTGCTAGTGGTCGGGGACTAGCGAACTACAATGAGCAGTTCTTC. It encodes CASGRGLANYNEQFF.

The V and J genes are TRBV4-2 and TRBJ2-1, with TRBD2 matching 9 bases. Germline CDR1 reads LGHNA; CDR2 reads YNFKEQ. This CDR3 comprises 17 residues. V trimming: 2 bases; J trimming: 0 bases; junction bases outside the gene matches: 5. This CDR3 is CASSQTSGGSSYNEQFF. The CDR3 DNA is TGTGCCAGCAGCCAAACGAGCGGGGGGAGCTCCTACAATGAGCAGTTCTTC.

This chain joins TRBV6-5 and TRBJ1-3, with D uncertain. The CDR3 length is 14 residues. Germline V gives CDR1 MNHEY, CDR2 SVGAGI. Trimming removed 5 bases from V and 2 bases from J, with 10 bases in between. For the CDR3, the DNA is TGTGCCAGCAGTGCGAGTGGGGCTGGAAACACCATATATTTT. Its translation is CASSASGAGNTIYF.

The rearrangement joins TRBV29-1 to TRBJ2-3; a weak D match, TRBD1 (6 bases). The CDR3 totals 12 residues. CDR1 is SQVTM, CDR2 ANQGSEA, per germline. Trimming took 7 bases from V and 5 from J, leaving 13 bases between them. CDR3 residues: CSAEAGVDTQYF. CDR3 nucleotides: TGCAGCGCAGAGGCAGGGGTAGATACGCAGTATTTT.

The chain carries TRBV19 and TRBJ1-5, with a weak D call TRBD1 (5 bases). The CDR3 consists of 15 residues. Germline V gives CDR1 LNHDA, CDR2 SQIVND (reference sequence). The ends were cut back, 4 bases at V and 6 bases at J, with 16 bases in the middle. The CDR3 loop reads CASSSGRGGSQPQHF. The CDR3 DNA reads TGTGCCAGTAGTAGCGGGCGCGGGGGGAGTCAGCCCCAGCATTTT.

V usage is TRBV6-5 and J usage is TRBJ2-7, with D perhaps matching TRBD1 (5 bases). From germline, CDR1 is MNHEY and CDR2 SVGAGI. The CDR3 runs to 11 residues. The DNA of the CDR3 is TGTGCAGCGACCCAGGGTCTCGAGCAGTACTTC. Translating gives CAATQGLEQYF.

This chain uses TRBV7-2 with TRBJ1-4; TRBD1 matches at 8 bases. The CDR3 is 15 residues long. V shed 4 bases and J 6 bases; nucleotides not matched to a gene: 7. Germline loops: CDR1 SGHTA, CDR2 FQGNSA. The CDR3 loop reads CASSYGPGGYEKLFF. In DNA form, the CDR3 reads TGTGCCAGCAGCTACGGGCCAGGGGGCTATGAAAAACTGTTTTTT.

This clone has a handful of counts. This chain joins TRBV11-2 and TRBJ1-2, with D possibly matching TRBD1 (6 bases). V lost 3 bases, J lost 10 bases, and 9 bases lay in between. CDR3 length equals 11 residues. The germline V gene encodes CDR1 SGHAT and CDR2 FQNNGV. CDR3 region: CASSLGHYYTF. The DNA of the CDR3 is TGTGCCAGCAGCTTGGGACATTACTACACCTTC. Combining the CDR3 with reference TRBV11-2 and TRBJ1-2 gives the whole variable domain EAGVAQSPRYKIIEKRQSVAFWCNPISGHATLYWYQQILGQGPKLLIQFQNNGVVDDSQLPKDRFSAERLKGVDSTLKIQPAKLEDSAVYLCASSLGHYYTFGSGTRLTVV.

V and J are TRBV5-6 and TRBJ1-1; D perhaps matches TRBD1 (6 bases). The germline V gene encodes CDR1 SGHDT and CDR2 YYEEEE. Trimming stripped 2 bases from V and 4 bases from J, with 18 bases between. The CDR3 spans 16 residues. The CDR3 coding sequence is TGTGCCAGCAGCTTAAGGGGGGGACGTCCCAGCACTGAAGCTTTCTTT. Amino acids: CASSLRGGRPSTEAFF.

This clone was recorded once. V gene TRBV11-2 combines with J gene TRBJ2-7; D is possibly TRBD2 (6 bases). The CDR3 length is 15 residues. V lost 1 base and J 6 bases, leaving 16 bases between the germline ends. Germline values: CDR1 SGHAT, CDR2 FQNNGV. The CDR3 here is CASSLAVTSLLEQYF. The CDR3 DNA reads TGTGCCAGCAGCTTAGCCGTGACTAGTTTGCTCGAGCAGTACTTC. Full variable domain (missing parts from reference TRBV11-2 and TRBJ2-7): EAGVAQSPRYKIIEKRQSVAFWCNPISGHATLYWYQQILGQGPKLLIQFQNNGVVDDSQLPKDRFSAERLKGVDSTLKIQPAKLEDSAVYLCASSLAVTSLLEQYFGPGTRLTVT.

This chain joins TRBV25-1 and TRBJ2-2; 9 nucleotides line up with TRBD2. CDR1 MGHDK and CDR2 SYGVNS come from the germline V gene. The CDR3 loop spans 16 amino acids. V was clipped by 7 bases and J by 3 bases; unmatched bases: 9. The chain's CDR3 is CASKVSLAGDTGELFF. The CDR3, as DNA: TGTGCCAGCAAGGTGTCTTTAGCGGGAGACACCGGGGAGCTGTTTTTT.

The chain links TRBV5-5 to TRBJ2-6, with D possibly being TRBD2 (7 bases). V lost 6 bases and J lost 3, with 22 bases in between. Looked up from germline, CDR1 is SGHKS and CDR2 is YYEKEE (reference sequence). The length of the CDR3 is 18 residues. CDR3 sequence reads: CASTRGAQALNGANVLTF. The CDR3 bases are TGTGCCAGCACCCGGGGGGCACAGGCCCTGAATGGGGCCAACGTCCTGACTTTC.

CDR3: CASSMGGYTGELFF. CDR3 sequence (DNA): TGTGCCAGCAGTATGGGCGGCTACACCGGGGAGCTGTTTTTT. The chain couples TRBV6-5 to TRBJ2-2, with D uncertain. The ends were cut back, 5 bases at V and 3 bases at J, with 10 bases in the middle. CDR1 MNHEY and CDR2 SVGAGI come from the germline V gene. CDR3 length: 14 amino acids.

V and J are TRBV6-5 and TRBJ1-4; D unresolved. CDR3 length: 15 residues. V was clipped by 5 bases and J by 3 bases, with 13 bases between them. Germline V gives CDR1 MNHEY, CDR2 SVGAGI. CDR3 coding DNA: TGTGCCAGCAGTCCTTGGGGTGCGGCTAATGAAAAACTGTTTTTT. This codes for CASSPWGAANEKLFF.

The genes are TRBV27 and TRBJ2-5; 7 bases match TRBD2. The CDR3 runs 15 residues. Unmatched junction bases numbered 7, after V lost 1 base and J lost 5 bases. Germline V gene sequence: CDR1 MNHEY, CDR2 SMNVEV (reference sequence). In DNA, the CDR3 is TGTGCCAGCAGTTTATTAGGCGGGAGAGAGGAGACCCAGTACTTC. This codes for CASSLLGGREETQYF.

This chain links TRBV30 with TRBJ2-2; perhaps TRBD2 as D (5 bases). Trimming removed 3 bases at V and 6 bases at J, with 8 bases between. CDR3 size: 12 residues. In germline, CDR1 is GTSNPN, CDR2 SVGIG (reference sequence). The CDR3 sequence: CAWRRAAGELFF. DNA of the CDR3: TGTGCCTGGAGGAGGGCGGCCGGGGAGCTGTTTTTT.

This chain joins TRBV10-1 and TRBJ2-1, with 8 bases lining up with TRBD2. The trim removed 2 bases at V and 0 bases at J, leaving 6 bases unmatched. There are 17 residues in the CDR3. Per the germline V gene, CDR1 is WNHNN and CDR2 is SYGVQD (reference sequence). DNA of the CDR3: TGCGCCAGCAGTGAGAGGTCTAGCGGGCTCTCCTACAATGAGCAGTTCTTC. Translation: CASSERSSGLSYNEQFF.

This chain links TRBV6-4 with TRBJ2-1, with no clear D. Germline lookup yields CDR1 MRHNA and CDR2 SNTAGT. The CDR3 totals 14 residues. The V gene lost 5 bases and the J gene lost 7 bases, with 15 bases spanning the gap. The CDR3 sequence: CASSMFWGRNEQFF. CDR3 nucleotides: TGTGCCAGCAGTATGTTTTGGGGTAGAAATGAGCAGTTCTTC.

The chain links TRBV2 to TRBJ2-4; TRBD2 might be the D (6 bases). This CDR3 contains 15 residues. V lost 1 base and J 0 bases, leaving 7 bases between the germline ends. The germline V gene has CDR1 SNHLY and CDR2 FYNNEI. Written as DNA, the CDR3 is TGTGCCAGCAGTGAAGGGGGACTAGCCAAAAACATTCAGTACTTC. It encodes CASSEGGLAKNIQYF. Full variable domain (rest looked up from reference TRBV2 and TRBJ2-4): EPEVTQTPSHQVTQMGQEVILRCVPISNHLYFYWYRQILGQKVEFLVSFYNNEISEKSEIFDDQFSVERPDGSNFTLKIRSTKLEDSAMYFCASSEGGLAKNIQYFGAGTRLSVL.

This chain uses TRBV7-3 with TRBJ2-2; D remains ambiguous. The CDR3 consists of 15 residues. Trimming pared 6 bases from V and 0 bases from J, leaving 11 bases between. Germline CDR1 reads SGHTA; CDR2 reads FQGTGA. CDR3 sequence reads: CASSQDGTNTGELFF. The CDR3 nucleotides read TGTGCCAGCAGTCAGGACGGAACGAACACCGGGGAGCTGTTTTTT.

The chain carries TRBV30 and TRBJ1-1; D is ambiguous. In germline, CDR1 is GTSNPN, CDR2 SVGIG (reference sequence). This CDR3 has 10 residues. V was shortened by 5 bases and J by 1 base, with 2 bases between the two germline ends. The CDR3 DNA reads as TGTGCCTGGCGGAACACTGAAGCTTTCTTT. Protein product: CAWRNTEAFF.